This T cell receptor (beta chain) was found in a study of blood T cell repertoires in COVID-19. At the level of the study: Italy, Spain and the United States were the sources of the convalescent and acute COVID-19 samples.

Profiling relied on immunoSEQ multiplex PCR, and the TCRdb table lists in-frame clones only, not all of them. The data contain 200,000 to 250,000 clones, 87% of them singletons. Trimming removed 4 bases from V and 4 bases from J, with 14 bases in between. The CDR3 covers 14 residues. Germline CDR1 SSHAT, CDR2 FNYEAQ (reference sequence). The sequenced sample consisted of peripheral blood. The TCR sequence derives from a woman younger than 35 who had recovered from COVID-19. This rearrangement joins TRBV7-7 to TRBJ2-7, with D tentatively TRBD1 (6 bases). The CDR3 nucleotides read TGTGCCAGCAGCTCGTCCGGGACATTGTACGAGCAGTACTTC. It yields the protein CASSSSGTLYEQYF. The full variable domain, rest sourced from reference TRBV7-7 and TRBJ2-7, is GAGVSQSPRYKVTKRGQDVTLRCDPISSHATLYWYQQALGQGPEFLTYFNYEAQPDKSGLPSDRFSAERPEGSISTLTIQRTEQRDSAMYRCASSSSGTLYEQYFGPGTRLTVT.